One and the same sample provided the 7 T cell receptor beta chains below, sequenced in a study of T cells in Graves' hyperthyroidism and ophthalmopathy. Amplification yielded TCR beta CDR3 regions, with RNA transcripts as the source. First-round RT-PCR targeting the TCR CDR3 was performed with the HTBI primer set. TCRdb reanalysed the multiplex PCR reads using MiXCR and keeps one entry per CDR3 protein. In the table there are about 270,000 distinct CDR3 sequences, approximately 16% of which are singletons. The sequenced sample consisted of blood. All receptors derive from a woman between 45 and 60 years old with Graves' hyperthyroidism that later progressed to Graves' ophthalmopathy.

Many counts were recorded for this clonotype. V and J are TRBV5-1 and TRBJ2-1; D call uncertain. V was cut by 0 bases and J by 2 bases, with 12 bases left in between. The CDR3 loop spans 16 amino acids. CDR1 is SGHRS and CDR2 is YFSETQ in the germline V gene. The CDR3: CASSLVSLEAYNEQFF. The CDR3, as DNA: TGCGCCAGCAGCTTGGTAAGCCTCGAGGCCTACAATGAGCAGTTCTTC.

The rearrangement uses TRBV7-9 and TRBJ2-4; D possibly uses TRBD1 or TRBD2 (6 bases each). The V gene's germline CDR1 is SEHNR and CDR2 FQNEAQ (reference sequence). Trimming removed 6 bases at V and 8 bases at J, with 11 bases between. This CDR3 spans 12 amino acids. Here the CDR3 reads CASSSGGYIQYF. DNA for the CDR3: TGTGCCAGCAGTTCCGGGGGCTACATTCAGTACTTC.

This clonotype was recorded only once. The junction and the germline gene differ at one end; a read error may be behind it. This chain connects TRBV28 to TRBJ2-5; D gene ambiguous. Per the germline V gene, CDR1 is MDHEN and CDR2 is SYDVKM. The length of the CDR3 is 14 residues. CDR3 protein: CASGFLANQETQYF. Here the CDR3 DNA reads TGTGCCAGCGGTTTCTTGGCCAATCAAGAGACCCAATACTTC.

This clonotype was detected a few times. The CDR3, as DNA: TGTGCCAGCAGCTTACCAGGGGAGGAAGGCTATGGCTACACCTTC. Amino acids: CASSLPGEEGYGYTF. The rearrangement links TRBV7-2 to TRBJ1-2; D is possibly TRBD1 (6 bases). Trimming pared 2 bases from V and 4 bases from J, leaving 14 bases between. The CDR3 sequence is 15 residues long. Per the germline V gene, CDR1 is SGHTA and CDR2 is FQGNSA.

The table lists this clonotype with many counts. The J gene is TRBJ2-2, the V gene TRBV11-2; maybe TRBD1 (5 bases). The V end was cut by 5 bases, the J end by 0 bases, with 7 bases between. CDR1 is SGHAT, CDR2 FQNNGV, per germline. The CDR3 contains 14 residues. The CDR3 nucleotides read TGTGCCAGCAGCCCGACAGCGAACACCGGGGAGCTGTTTTTT. Its translation is CASSPTANTGELFF.

A note on this clonotype: This sequence may be a read error, since a much larger clone differs from it by one base. This chain connects TRBV15 to TRBJ1-1; D gene ambiguous. Germline lookup yields CDR1 LNHNV and CDR2 YYDKDF (reference sequence). V lost 10 bases and J lost 1, with 13 bases in between. The length of the CDR3 is 13 residues. The CDR3 DNA is TGTGCCAACACCCGCTCAGGGAACACTGAAGCTTTCTTT. This sequence encodes CANTRSGNTEAFF.

This sequence joins TRBV25-1 and TRBJ2-1; weak D call: TRBD2 (6 bases). This CDR3 is 16 amino acids long. Trimming left V 5 bases short and J 1 base short, with 15 bases between. CDR1 and CDR2 from the germline V gene are MGHDK and SYGVNS. The CDR3 reads CASSPTSGTSYNEQFF. CDR3 bases: TGTGCCAGCAGTCCCACGTCGGGGACTTCCTACAATGAGCAGTTCTTC. Together with reference TRBV25-1 and TRBJ2-1, the CDR3 gives the full variable domain: EADIYQTPRYLVIGTGKKITLECSQTMGHDKMYWYQQDPGMELHLIHYSYGVNSTEKGDLSSESTVSRIRTEHFPLTLESARPSHTSQYLCASSPTSGTSYNEQFFGPGTRLTVL.